Detailed here is one T cell receptor beta chain. No antigen is known for it. This record comes from a study of T cell responses to AZD1222 COVID-19 vaccine. General observations from the study: Donors were chiefly white British, with a greater number of females, and clonal diversity was perhaps underestimated.

Trimming took 0 bases from V and 7 from J, leaving 4 bases between them. Germline CDR1 MRHNA, CDR2 SNTAGT. CDR3 length: 13 amino acids. Libraries were prepared by immunoSEQ multiplex PCR; TCRdb keeps only in-frame clonotypes and omits some of them. Found here are roughly 82,000 clones, 85% of them singletons; the top ten hold approximately 13%. This sequence joins TRBV6-4 and TRBJ1-6; no reliable D call. The receptor was derived from an adult in good health. The sequences come from peripheral blood, collected on day 0 of AZD1222 vaccination. The CDR3 coding sequence is TGTGCCAGCAGTGACTCTGTGAATTCACCCCTCCACTTT. Translation gives CASSDSVNSPLHF.